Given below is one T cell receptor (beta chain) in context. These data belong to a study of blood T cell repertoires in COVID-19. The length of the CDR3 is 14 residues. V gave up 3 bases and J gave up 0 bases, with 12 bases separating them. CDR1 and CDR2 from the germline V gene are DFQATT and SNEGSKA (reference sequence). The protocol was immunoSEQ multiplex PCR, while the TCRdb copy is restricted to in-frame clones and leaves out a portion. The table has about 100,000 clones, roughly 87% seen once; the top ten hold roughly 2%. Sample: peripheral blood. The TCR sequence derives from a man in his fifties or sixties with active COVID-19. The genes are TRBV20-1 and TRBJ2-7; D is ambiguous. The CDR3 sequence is CSASLRSNSYEQYF. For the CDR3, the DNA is TGCAGTGCTAGTCTCCGGTCTAACTCCTACGAGCAGTACTTC.